This T cell receptor (beta chain) was obtained from a study of CD8+ T cells in alopecia areata. At the level of the study: Tofacitinib dosing lasted 6 to 18 months, which was then followed by 6 months off drug.

This CDR3 contains 12 residues. CDR1 is SEHNR and CDR2 is FQNEAQ in the germline V gene (reference sequence). Treatment reported: oral pan-JAK inhibitor, 5-10 mg twice daily. Alopecia areata patients gave lesional scalp punch biopsies and peripheral blood samples. The study, taken as a whole, reports: Scalp repertoires also include resident alphabeta T cells from normal skin. Tofacitinib significantly lowered scalp clonality and expanded CD8+ clones among the top 100.

Comment on this clone: The antigen is undetermined. Compared with germline, one end of the junction differs, possibly owing to a read error.

The sequencing template was cDNA reverse transcribed from extracted RNA. Only in-frame clones appear in the TCRdb table, and some are missing; sequencing was by immunoSEQ multiplex PCR. The sample comprises about 120,000 clones, about 50% of which are singletons, and about 0.5% rests with the top ten. Here the sequenced sample was CD4+ T cells sorted from blood, taken at week 4, from a patient treated with tofacitinib. The clonotype originates from a human donor with alopecia areata. The V gene is TRBV7-9, the J gene TRBJ2-4; TRBD1 aligns across 11 bases. This CDR3 is CASSVSDRGPDF. The CDR3 DNA is TGTGCCAGCAGCGTCTCGGACAGGGGGCCCGACTTC.